This T cell receptor (beta chain) is from a study of control samples from healthy donors and cancer patients. Method: immunoSEQ multiplex PCR; TCRdb's copy keeps in-frame clones and lacks some. The table has around 20,000 clones, around 83% seen once; the top ten hold under 30%. The sample consisted of PBMCs. The source of this sequence is a man at least 80 years old with head and neck cancer.

CDR3 nucleotide sequence: TGTGCCAGCAGTTTTAGGGGAGAAGCTTTCTTT. Its translation: CASSFRGEAFF. The chain joins TRBV12-3 or TRBV12-4 to TRBJ1-1, with a tentative D call TRBD1 (5 bases). The CDR3 has 11 amino acids. V was trimmed by 3 bases and J by 8 bases, leaving 7 bases between them.